One sample yielded the 5 T cell receptor beta chains listed below, sequenced in a study of blood T cell repertoires in COVID-19. Clones were sequenced by immunoSEQ multiplex PCR, and TCRdb holds only the in-frame ones, with some missing. The sample holds roughly 120,000 clones, around 79% seen once. The sample comprised peripheral blood. These receptors all stem from a man aged 70-80 years with acute or convalescent COVID-19.

The rearrangement links TRBV12-3 or TRBV12-4 to TRBJ1-1; D remains unclear. V was trimmed by 3 bases and J by 3 bases, leaving 8 bases between them. The CDR3 is made up of 13 amino acids. CDR3 bases: TGTGCCAGCAGTTTTAAGAGGGACACTGAAGCTTTCTTT. Encoded protein: CASSFKRDTEAFF.

This rearrangement joins TRBV20-1 to TRBJ2-5; D is undetermined. Trimming left V 3 bases short and J 5 bases short, with 10 bases between. CDR3 size: 12 residues. The germline gives CDR1 DFQATT, CDR2 SNEGSKA (reference sequence). In DNA form, the CDR3 reads TGCAGTGCTAGTGAGACATCTGAGACCCAGTACTTC. The encoded protein is CSASETSETQYF.

The rearrangement uses TRBV9 and TRBJ1-1; TRBD1 matches 8 bases. This CDR3 has 16 residues. Trimming cost V 3 bases and J 4 bases; bases outside gene matches: 11. Looked up from germline, CDR1 is SGDLS and CDR2 is YYNGEE. CDR3 in amino acids: CASSALPTGVGTEAFF. Written as DNA, the CDR3 is TGTGCCAGCAGCGCACTCCCGACAGGGGTTGGCACTGAAGCTTTCTTT. Variable domain in full (rest from reference TRBV9 and TRBJ1-1): DSGVTQTPKHLITATGQRVTLRCSPRSGDLSVYWYQQSLDQGLQFLIQYYNGEERAKGNILERFSAQQFPDLHSELNLSSLELGDSALYFCASSALPTGVGTEAFFGQGTRLTVV.

This chain joins TRBV4-3 and TRBJ2-3; 10 bases line up with TRBD2. In germline, CDR1 is LGHNA, CDR2 YSLEER. This CDR3 is built from 21 residues. Losses at the gene ends were 0 bases for V and 4 bases for J; bases not matched to a gene: 19. The CDR3 DNA is TGCGCCAGCAGCCAAGATAAGCAGGGACCATTCCTAGCGGGGGTAGCAGATACGCAGTATTTT. Translated, it gives CASSQDKQGPFLAGVADTQYF.

The chain uses TRBV6-2 or TRBV6-3 and TRBJ1-2; a possible D gene is TRBD1 (5 bases). CDR3 length: 15 residues. Germline V gene lookup returns CDR1 MNHEY and CDR2 SVGEGT. The ends were cut back, 2 bases at V and 2 bases at J, with 12 bases in the middle. This CDR3 is CASSYTGQVNYGYTF. Here the CDR3 DNA reads TGTGCCAGCAGTTACACCGGACAAGTGAACTATGGCTACACCTTC.